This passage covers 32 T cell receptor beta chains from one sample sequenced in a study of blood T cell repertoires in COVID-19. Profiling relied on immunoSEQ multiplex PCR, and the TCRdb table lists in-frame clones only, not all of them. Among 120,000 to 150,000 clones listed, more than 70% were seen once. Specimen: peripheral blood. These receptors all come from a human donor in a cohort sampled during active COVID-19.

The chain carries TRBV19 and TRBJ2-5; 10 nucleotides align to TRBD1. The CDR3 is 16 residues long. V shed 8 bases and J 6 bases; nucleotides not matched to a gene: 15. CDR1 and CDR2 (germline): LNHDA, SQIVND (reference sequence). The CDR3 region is CASSPFSDRGLKTQYF. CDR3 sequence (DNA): TGTGCCAGTTCCCCATTTAGTGACAGGGGGCTTAAGACCCAGTACTTC.

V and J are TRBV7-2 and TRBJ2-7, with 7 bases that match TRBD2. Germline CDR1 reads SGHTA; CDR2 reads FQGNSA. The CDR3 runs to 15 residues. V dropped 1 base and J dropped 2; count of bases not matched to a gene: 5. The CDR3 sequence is CASSLERGGPYEQYF. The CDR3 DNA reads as TGTGCCAGCAGCTTAGAGCGGGGCGGGCCCTACGAGCAGTACTTC.

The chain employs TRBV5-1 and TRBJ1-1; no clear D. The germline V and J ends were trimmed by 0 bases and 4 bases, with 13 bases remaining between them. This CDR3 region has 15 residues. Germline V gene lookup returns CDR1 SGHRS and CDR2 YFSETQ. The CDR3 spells CASSLASGEGTEAFF. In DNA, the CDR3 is TGCGCCAGCAGCTTGGCCTCTGGGGAGGGCACTGAAGCTTTCTTT.

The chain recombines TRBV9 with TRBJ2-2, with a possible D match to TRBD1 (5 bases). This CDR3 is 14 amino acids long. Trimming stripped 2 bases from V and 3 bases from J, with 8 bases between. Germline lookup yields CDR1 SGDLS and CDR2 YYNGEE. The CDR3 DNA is TGTGCCAGCAGCGTGGCAGGGTACACCGGGGAGCTGTTTTTT. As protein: CASSVAGYTGELFF.

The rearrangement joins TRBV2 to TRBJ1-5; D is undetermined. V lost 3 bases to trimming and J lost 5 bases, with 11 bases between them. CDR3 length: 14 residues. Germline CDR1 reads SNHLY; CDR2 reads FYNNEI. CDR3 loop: CASSDRYSYQPQHF. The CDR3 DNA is TGTGCCAGCAGTGACAGATATTCGTATCAGCCCCAGCATTTT.

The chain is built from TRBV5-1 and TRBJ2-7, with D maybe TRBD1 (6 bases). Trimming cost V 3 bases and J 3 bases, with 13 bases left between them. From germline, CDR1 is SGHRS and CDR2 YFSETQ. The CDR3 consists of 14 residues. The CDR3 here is CASSWTVGDYEQYF. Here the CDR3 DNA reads TGCGCCAGCAGCTGGACAGTCGGAGACTACGAGCAGTACTTC. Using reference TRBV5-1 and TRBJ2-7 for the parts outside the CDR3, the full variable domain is KAGVTQTPRYLIKTRGQQVTLSCSPISGHRSVSWYQQTPGQGLQFLFEYFSETQRNKGNFPGRFSGRQFSNSRSEMNVSTLELGDSALYLCASSWTVGDYEQYFGPGTRLTVT.

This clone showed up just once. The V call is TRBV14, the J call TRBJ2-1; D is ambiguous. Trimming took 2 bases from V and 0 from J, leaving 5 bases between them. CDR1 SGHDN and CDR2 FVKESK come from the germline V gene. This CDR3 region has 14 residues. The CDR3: CASSQPSSYNEQFF. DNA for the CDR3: TGTGCCAGCAGCCAACCGAGCTCCTACAATGAGCAGTTCTTC.

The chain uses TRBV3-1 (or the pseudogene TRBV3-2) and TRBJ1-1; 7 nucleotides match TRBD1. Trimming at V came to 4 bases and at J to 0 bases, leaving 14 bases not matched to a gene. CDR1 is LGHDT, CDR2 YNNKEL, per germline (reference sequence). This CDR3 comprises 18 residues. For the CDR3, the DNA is TGTGCCAGCAGCCTCCCCTCAAGTACAGGGGTTATGAACACTGAAGCTTTCTTT. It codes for CASSLPSSTGVMNTEAFF.

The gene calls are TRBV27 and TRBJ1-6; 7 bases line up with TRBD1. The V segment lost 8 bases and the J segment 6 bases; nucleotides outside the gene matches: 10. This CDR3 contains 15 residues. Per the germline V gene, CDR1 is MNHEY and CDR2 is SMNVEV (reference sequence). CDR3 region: CASRPGDSLNSPLHF. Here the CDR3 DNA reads TGTGCCAGCCGCCCCGGGGACAGCCTTAATTCACCCCTCCACTTT.

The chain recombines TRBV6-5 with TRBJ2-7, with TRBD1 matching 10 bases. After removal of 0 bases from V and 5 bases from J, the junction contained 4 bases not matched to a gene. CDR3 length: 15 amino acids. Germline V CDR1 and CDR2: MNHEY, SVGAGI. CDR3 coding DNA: TGTGCCAGCAGTTACTCCGGACAGGGGGACCACGAGCAGTACTTC. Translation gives CASSYSGQGDHEQYF.

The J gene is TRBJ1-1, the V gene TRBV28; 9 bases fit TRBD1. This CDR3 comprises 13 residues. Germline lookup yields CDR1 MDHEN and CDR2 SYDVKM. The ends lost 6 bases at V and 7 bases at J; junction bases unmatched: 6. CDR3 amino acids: CASRYRGRDEAFF. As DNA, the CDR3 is TGTGCCAGCAGATACAGGGGGCGGGATGAAGCTTTCTTT.

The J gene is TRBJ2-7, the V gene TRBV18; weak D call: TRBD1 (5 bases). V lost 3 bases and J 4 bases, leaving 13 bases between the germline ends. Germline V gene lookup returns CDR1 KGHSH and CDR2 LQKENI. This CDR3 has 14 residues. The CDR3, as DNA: TGTGCCAGCTCACCCACTCACGACAGTTACGAGCAGTACTTC. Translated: CASSPTHDSYEQYF. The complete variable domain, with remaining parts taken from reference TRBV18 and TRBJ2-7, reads NAGVMQNPRHLVRRRGQEARLRCSPMKGHSHVYWYRQLPEEGLKFMVYLQKENIIDESGMPKERFSAEFPKEGPSILRIQQVVRGDSAAYFCASSPTHDSYEQYFGPGTRLTVT.

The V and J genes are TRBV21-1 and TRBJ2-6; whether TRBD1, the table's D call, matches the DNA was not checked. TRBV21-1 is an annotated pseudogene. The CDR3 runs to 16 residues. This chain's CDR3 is CASSKVDRVRANVLTF. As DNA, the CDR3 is TGTGCCAGCAGCAAAGTCGACAGGGTCAGGGCCAACGTCCTGACTTTC.

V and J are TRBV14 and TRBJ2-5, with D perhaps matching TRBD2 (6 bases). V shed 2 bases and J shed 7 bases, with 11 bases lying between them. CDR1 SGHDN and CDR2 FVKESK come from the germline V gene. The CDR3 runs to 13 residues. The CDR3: CASSQTKEGTQYF. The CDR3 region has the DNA TGTGCCAGCAGCCAAACGAAGGAGGGGACCCAGTACTTC.

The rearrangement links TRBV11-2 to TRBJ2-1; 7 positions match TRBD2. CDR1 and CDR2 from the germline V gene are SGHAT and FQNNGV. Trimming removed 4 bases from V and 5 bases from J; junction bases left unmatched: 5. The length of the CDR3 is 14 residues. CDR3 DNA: TGTGCCAGCAGCTCCCGGACTAGGAACAATGAGCAGTTCTTC. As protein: CASSSRTRNNEQFF.

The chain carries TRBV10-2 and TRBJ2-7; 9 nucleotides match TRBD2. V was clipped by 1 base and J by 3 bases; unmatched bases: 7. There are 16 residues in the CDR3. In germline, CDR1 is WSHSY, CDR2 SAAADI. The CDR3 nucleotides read TGCGCCAGCAGTGAGTATCGGACTAGCGCGTACTACGAGCAGTACTTC. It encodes CASSEYRTSAYYEQYF.

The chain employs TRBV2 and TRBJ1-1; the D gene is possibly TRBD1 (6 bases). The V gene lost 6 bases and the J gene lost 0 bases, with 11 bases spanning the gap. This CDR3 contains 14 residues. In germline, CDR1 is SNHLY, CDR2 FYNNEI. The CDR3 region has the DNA TGTGCCAGCAGGACGGGACACTTGAACACTGAAGCTTTCTTT. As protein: CASRTGHLNTEAFF.

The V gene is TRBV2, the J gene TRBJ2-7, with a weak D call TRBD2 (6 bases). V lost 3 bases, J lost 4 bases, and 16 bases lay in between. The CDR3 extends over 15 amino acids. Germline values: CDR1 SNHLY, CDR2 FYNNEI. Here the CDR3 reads CASSDTGVRPYEQYF. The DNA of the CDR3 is TGTGCCAGCAGTGACACGGGGGTGAGGCCGTACGAGCAGTACTTC.

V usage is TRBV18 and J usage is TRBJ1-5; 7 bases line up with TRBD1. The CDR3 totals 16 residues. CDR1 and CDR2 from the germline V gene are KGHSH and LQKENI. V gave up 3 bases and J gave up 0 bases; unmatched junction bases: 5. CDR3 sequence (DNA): TGTGCCAGCTCACCGGCGACAGGGAATAGCAATCAGCCCCAGCATTTT. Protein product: CASSPATGNSNQPQHF.

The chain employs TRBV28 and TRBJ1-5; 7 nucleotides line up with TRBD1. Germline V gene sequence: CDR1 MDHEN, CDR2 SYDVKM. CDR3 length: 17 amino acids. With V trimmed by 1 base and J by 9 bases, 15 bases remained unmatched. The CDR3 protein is CASSLYLGQVLNAPQHF. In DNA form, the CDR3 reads TGTGCCAGCAGTTTATATCTAGGACAGGTCCTCAATGCGCCCCAGCATTTT.

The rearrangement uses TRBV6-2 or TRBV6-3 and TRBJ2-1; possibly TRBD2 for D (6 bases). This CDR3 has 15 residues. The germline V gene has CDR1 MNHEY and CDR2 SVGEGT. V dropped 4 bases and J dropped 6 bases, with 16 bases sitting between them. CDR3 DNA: TGTGCCAGCAGTTCCCTCCCCGGAGGGGTCAATGAGCAGTTCTTC. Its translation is CASSSLPGGVNEQFF.

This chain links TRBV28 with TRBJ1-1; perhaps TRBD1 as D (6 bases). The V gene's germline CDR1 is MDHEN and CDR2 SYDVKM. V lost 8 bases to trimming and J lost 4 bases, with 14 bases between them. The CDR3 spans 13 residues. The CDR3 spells CASASWTATEAFF. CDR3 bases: TGTGCCAGCGCTTCCTGGACAGCCACTGAAGCTTTCTTT.

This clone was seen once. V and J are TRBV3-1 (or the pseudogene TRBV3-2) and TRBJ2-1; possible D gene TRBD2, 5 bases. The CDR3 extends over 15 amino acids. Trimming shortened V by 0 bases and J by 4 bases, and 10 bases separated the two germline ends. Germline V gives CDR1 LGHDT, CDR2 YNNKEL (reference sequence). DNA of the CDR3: TGTGCCAGCAGCCAAGATCGGACTGTTTACAATGAGCAGTTCTTC. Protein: CASSQDRTVYNEQFF.

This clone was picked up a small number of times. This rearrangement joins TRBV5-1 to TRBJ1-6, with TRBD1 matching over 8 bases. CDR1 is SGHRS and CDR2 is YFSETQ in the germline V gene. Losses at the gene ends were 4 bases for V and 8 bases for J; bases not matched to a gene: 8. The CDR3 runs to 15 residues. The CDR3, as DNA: TGCGCCAGCAGCATACGGACAGGGCAGGATTCACCCCTCCACTTT. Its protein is CASSIRTGQDSPLHF.

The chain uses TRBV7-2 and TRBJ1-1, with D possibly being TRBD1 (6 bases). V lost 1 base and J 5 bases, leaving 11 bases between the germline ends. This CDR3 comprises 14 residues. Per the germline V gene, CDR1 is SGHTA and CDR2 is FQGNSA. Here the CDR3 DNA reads TGTGCCAGCAGCTTAGAGGGGGGGAGAACTGAAGCTTTCTTT. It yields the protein CASSLEGGRTEAFF.

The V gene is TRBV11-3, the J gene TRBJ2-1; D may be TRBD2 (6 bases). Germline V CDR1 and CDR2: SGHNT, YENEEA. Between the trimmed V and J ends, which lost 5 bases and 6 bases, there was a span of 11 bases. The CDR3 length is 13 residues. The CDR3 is CASSVLTSNEQFF. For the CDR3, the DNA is TGTGCCAGCAGCGTACTGACTAGCAATGAGCAGTTCTTC.

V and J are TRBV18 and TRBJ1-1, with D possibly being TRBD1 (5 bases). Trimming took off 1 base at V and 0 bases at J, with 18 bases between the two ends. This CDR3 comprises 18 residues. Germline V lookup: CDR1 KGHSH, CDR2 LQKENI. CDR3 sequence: CASSPLYRSKAMNTEAFF. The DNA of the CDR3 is TGTGCCAGCTCACCACTTTACAGGAGCAAAGCAATGAACACTGAAGCTTTCTTT.

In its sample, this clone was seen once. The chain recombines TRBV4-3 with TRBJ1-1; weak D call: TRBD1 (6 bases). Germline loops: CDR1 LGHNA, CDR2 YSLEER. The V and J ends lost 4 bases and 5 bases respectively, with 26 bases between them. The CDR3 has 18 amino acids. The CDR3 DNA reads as TGCGCCAGCAGCCGGGCGTCGGGGGGCGCAGGGATTAGGACTGAAGCTTTCTTT. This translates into CASSRASGGAGIRTEAFF.

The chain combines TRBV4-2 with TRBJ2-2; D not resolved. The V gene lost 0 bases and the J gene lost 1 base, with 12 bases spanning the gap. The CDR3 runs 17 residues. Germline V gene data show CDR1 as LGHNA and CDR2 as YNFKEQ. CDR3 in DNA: TGTGCCAGCAGCCAAGAGGAGTTAGGCAGGAACACCGGGGAGCTGTTTTTT. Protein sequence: CASSQEELGRNTGELFF.

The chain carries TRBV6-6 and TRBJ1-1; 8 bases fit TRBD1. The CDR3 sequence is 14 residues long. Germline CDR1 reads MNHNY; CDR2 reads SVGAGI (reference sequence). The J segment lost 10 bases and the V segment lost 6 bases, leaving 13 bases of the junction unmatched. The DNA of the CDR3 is TGTGCCAGCAGGGTCCCGGGACAGGCTCTTACAGCTTTCTTT. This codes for CASRVPGQALTAFF.

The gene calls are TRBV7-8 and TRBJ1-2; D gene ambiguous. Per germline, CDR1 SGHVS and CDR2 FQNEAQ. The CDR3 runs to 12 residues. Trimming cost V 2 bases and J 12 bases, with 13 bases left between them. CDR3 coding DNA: TGTGCCAGCAGCTTAAGTTTAGCTCCAGACACCTTC. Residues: CASSLSLAPDTF.

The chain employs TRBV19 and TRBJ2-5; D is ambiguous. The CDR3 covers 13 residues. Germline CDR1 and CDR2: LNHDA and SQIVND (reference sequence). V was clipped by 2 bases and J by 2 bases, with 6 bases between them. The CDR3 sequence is CASSISRQETQYF. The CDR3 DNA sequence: TGTGCCAGTAGTATAAGCAGGCAAGAGACCCAGTACTTC. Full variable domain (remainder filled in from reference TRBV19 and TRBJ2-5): DGGITQSPKYLFRKEGQNVTLSCEQNLNHDAMYWYRQDPGQGLRLIYYSQIVNDFQKGDIAEGYSVSREKKESFPLTVTSAQKNPTAFYLCASSISRQETQYFGPGTRLLVL.